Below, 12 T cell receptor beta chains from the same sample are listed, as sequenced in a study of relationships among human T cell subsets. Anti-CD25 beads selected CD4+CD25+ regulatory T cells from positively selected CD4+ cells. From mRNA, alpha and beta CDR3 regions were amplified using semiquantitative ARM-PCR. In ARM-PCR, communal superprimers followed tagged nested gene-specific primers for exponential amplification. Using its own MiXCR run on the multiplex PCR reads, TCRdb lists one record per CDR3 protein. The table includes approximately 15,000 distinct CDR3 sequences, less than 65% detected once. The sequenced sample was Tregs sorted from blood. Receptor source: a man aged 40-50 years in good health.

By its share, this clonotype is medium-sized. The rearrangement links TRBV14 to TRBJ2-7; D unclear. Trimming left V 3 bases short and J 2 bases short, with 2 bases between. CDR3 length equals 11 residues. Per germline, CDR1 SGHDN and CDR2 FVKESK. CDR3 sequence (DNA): TGTGCCAGCAGCCAGACCTACGAGCAGTACTTC. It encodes CASSQTYEQYF.

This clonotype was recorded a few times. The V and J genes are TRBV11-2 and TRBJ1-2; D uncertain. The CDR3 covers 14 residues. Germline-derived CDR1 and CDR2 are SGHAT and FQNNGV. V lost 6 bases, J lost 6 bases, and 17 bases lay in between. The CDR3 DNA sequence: TGTGCCAGCAGAACCCCCTCGGATCCGAATGGCTACACCTTC. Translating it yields CASRTPSDPNGYTF.

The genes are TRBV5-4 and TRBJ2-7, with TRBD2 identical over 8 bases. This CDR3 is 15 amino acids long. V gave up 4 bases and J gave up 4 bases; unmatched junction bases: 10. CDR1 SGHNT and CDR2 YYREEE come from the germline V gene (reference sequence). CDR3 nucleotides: TGTGCCAGCAGCGCACGGGAGGGGATTCTGTACGAGCAGTACTTC. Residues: CASSAREGILYEQYF.

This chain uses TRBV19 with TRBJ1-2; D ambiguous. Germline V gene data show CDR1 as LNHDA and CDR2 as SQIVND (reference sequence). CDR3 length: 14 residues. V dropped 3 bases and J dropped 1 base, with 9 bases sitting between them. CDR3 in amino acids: CASSIFADNYGYTF. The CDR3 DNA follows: TGTGCCAGTAGTATCTTCGCAGATAACTATGGCTACACCTTC.

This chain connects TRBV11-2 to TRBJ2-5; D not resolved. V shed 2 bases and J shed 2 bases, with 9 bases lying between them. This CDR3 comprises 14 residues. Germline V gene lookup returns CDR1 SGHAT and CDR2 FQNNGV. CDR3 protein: CASSLKRRQETQYF. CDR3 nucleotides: TGTGCCAGCAGCTTAAAGCGCAGGCAAGAGACCCAGTACTTC.

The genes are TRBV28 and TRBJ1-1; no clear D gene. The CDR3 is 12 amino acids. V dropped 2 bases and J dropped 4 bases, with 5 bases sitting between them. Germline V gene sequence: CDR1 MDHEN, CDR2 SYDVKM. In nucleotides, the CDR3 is TGTGCCAGCAGTTTAGTGGGCACTGAAGCTTTCTTT. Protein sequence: CASSLVGTEAFF.

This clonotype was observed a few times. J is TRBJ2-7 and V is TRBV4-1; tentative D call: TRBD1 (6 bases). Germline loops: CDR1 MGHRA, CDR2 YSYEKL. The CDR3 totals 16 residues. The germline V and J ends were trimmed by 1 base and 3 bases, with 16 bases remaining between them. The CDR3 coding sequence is TGCGCCAGCAGCCAAGGTGGAAGGGGGAAATACTACGAGCAGTACTTC. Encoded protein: CASSQGGRGKYYEQYF.

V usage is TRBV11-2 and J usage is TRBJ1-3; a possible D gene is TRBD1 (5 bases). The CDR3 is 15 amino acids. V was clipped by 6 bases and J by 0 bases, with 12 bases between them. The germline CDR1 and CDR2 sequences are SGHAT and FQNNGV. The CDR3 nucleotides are TGTGCCAGCAGTCCCGGGGGGAACTCTGGAAACACCATATATTTT. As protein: CASSPGGNSGNTIYF.

The CDR3 spells CSATPGLAGTRGYEQYF. The CDR3 region has the DNA TGCAGTGCCACCCCGGGACTAGCGGGCACCCGAGGCTACGAGCAGTACTTC. V and J are TRBV20-1 and TRBJ2-7, with 12 bases that match TRBD2. V was pared by 6 bases and J by 3 bases, with 15 bases of the junction left unmatched. This CDR3 comprises 17 residues. The germline gives CDR1 DFQATT, CDR2 SNEGSKA (reference sequence).

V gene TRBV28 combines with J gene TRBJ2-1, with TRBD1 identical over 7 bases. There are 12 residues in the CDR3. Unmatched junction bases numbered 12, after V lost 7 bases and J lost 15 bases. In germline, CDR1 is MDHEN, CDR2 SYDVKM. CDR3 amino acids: CASNPRDSRWFF. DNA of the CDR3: TGTGCCAGCAATCCCCGGGACAGTCGGTGGTTCTTC.

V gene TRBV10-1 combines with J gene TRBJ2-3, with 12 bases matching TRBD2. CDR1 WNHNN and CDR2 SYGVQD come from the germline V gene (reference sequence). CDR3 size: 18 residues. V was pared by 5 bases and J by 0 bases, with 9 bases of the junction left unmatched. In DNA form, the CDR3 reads TGCGCCAGCAGTCCCCTTCCGGGACTAGCGGGTAGCACAGATACGCAGTATTTT. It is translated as CASSPLPGLAGSTDTQYF.

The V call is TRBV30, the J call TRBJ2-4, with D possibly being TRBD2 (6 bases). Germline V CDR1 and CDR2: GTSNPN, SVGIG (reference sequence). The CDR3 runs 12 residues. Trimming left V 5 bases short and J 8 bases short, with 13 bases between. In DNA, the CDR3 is TGTGCCTGGGACCCGGGAGAAGACATTCAGTACTTC. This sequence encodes CAWDPGEDIQYF.